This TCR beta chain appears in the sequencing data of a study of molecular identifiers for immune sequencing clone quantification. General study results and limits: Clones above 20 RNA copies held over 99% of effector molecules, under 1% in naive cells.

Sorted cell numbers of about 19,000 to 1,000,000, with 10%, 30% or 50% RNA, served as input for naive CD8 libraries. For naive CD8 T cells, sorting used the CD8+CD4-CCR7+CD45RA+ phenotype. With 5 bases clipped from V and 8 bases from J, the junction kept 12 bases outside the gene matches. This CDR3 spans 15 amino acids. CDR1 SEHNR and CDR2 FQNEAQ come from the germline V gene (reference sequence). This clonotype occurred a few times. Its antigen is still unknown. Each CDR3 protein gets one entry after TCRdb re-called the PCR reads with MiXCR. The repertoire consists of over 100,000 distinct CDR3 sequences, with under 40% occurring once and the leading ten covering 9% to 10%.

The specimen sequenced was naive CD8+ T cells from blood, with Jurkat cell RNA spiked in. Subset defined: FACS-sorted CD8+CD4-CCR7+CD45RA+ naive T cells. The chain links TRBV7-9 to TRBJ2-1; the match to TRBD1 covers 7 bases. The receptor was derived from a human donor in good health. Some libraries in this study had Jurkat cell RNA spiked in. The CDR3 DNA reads TGTGCCAGCAGCGAACGGGACAGATGGTTATATGAGCAGTTCTTC. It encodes CASSERDRWLYEQFF.